The next 24 T cell receptor beta chains were all read from a single sample in a study of cytomegalovirus exposure and HLA in healthy donors. Primers: 60 Vbeta forward and 13 Jbeta reverse. The method was immunoSEQ multiplex PCR; TCRdb's version includes in-frame clones alone and lacks a portion of them. The repertoire holds over 110,000 clones, with around 79% as singletons. Sequencing used PBMCs. These receptors originate from a man between 18 and 29 years old in good health and CMV-seronegative.

The chain combines TRBV4-3 with TRBJ2-1; TRBD2 might be the D (5 bases). This CDR3 comprises 16 residues. V lost 1 base to trimming and J lost 7 bases, with 17 bases between them. Per germline, CDR1 LGHNA and CDR2 YSLEER. The CDR3 loop reads CASSQVPGLGSNEQFF. CDR3 in DNA: TGCGCCAGCAGCCAAGTCCCGGGATTAGGGTCAAATGAGCAGTTCTTC.

CDR3 residues: CASSQSLTGENSPLHF. CDR3 DNA: TGCGCCAGCAGCCAATCCCTGACAGGGGAAAATTCACCCCTCCACTTT. The chain links TRBV4-3 to TRBJ1-6, with 8 nucleotides matching TRBD1. Per the germline V gene, CDR1 is LGHNA and CDR2 is YSLEER. V lost 2 bases to trimming and J lost 7 bases; unmatched junction nucleotides: 7. The CDR3 is made up of 16 amino acids.

The chain links TRBV21-1 to TRBJ2-6; the table's D call TRBD1 went unverified against the DNA. TRBV21-1 is a listed pseudogene. This CDR3 contains 20 residues. CDR3 DNA sequence: TGTGCCACCTCTGGGAATCCTACAGGATTTTCTAGCTCTGGGGCCAACGTCCTGACTTTC. Translation: CATSGNPTGFSSSGANVLTF.

Worth noting for this clone: This sample also contains other DNA sequences that code for the same CDR3. This rearrangement joins TRBV30 to TRBJ2-3; D might be TRBD1 (6 bases). With 4 bases removed from V and 1 base from J, the gap between germline ends came to 6 bases. CDR1 GTSNPN and CDR2 SVGIG come from the germline V gene (reference sequence). This CDR3 contains 12 residues. The CDR3 DNA reads as TGTGCCTGGACAGGGGGCACAGATACGCAGTATTTT. Translating it yields CAWTGGTDTQYF.

The CDR3 sequence is CASSRGTGSNTEAFF. The DNA of the CDR3 is TGTGCCAGCTCCCGCGGGACAGGATCGAACACTGAAGCTTTCTTT. V gene TRBV18 combines with J gene TRBJ1-1, with 8 bases lining up with TRBD1. This CDR3 is built from 15 residues. Germline CDR1 KGHSH, CDR2 LQKENI. The J segment lost 1 base and the V segment lost 6 bases, leaving 7 bases of the junction unmatched. Full variable domain (outside the CDR3, taken from reference TRBV18 and TRBJ1-1): NAGVMQNPRHLVRRRGQEARLRCSPMKGHSHVYWYRQLPEEGLKFMVYLQKENIIDESGMPKERFSAEFPKEGPSILRIQQVVRGDSAAYFCASSRGTGSNTEAFFGQGTRLTVV.

This CDR3 reads CASSLATKETQYF. In DNA, the CDR3 is TGTGCCAGCAGCCTAGCGACTAAAGAGACCCAGTACTTC. This chain joins TRBV5-6 and TRBJ2-5, with D perhaps matching TRBD2 (6 bases). Germline V lookup: CDR1 SGHDT, CDR2 YYEEEE. There are 13 residues in the CDR3. The V end was cut by 4 bases, the J end by 3 bases, with 10 bases between.

The CDR3 sequence is CAISARTDYGYTF. In DNA form, the CDR3 reads TGTGCCATCAGCGCTAGGACAGACTATGGCTACACCTTC. The rearrangement uses TRBV10-3 and TRBJ1-2; D is possibly TRBD1 (6 bases). The germline V gene has CDR1 ENHRY and CDR2 SYGVKD. The length of the CDR3 is 13 residues. Trimming took 6 bases from V and 3 from J, leaving 11 bases between them.

The rearrangement links TRBV2 to TRBJ2-7; no reliable D call. The germline V gene has CDR1 SNHLY and CDR2 FYNNEI. Trimming pared 8 bases from V and 3 bases from J, leaving 8 bases between. The CDR3 runs 11 residues. The CDR3 region is CASRPFYEQYF. DNA for the CDR3: TGTGCCAGCCGTCCGTTCTACGAGCAGTACTTC.

J is TRBJ2-5 and V is TRBV10-3; D is perhaps TRBD1 (5 bases). Germline V gene sequence: CDR1 ENHRY, CDR2 SYGVKD. V was trimmed by 6 bases and J by 2 bases, leaving 10 bases between them. The CDR3 contains 13 residues. The CDR3 region is CAIRGQAQETQYF. The DNA of the CDR3 is TGTGCCATCAGGGGGCAGGCTCAAGAGACCCAGTACTTC.

The CDR3 protein is CASSVGGTGANVLTF. CDR3 nucleotides: TGTGCCAGCAGCGTAGGAGGGACTGGGGCCAACGTCCTGACTTTC. The chain is built from TRBV9 and TRBJ2-6; D possibly corresponds to TRBD2 (5 bases). Trimming pared 0 bases from V and 2 bases from J, leaving 6 bases between. Germline loops: CDR1 SGDLS, CDR2 YYNGEE. The CDR3 sequence is 15 residues long.

The rearrangement uses TRBV18 and TRBJ2-1, with D perhaps matching TRBD1 (5 bases). The CDR3 spans 16 residues. Per the germline V gene, CDR1 is KGHSH and CDR2 is LQKENI. V dropped 0 bases and J dropped 1 base, with 10 bases sitting between them. The chain's CDR3 is CASSPPPPGSYNEQFF. CDR3 coding DNA: TGTGCCAGCTCACCACCCCCCCCAGGGTCCTACAATGAGCAGTTCTTC.

This rearrangement joins TRBV15 to TRBJ2-1; 7 nucleotides agree with TRBD2. The trim removed 1 base at V and 2 bases at J, leaving 5 bases unmatched. The CDR3 covers 16 residues. Germline lookup yields CDR1 LNHNV and CDR2 YYDKDF (reference sequence). In DNA, the CDR3 is TGTGCCACCAGCAGAGGGACGGCGGGGGCCTACAATGAGCAGTTCTTC. Translated: CATSRGTAGAYNEQFF.

V gene TRBV7-2 combines with J gene TRBJ1-5; D gene unclear. The CDR3 length is 16 residues. Germline lookup yields CDR1 SGHTA and CDR2 FQGNSA. The V end was cut by 6 bases, the J end by 5 bases, with 20 bases between. This chain's CDR3 is CASRPTGAGLDQPQHF. As DNA, the CDR3 is TGTGCCAGCAGACCTACCGGCGCCGGACTCGATCAGCCCCAGCATTTT.

The chain is built from TRBV7-2 and TRBJ2-1; D might be TRBD2 (5 bases). The V end lost 0 bases, the J end lost 7 bases, and 7 bases lay between the germline ends. CDR3 length equals 13 residues. The germline gives CDR1 SGHTA, CDR2 FQGNSA. The CDR3 DNA is TGTGCCAGCAGCTTAGCGAGGGAAAATGAGCAGTTCTTC. Translated: CASSLARENEQFF.

The chain joins TRBV7-9 to TRBJ1-1, with D possibly TRBD1 on 5 matching bases. The CDR3 sequence is 15 residues long. CDR1 is SEHNR, CDR2 FQNEAQ, per germline (reference sequence). V gave up 3 bases and J gave up 0 bases, with 11 bases separating them. The CDR3 protein is CASSFQTDLNTEAFF. Written as DNA, the CDR3 is TGTGCCAGCAGCTTCCAGACAGATTTGAACACTGAAGCTTTCTTT.

This chain uses TRBV6-5 with TRBJ2-7; 10 nucleotides agree with TRBD1. The V gene's germline CDR1 is MNHEY and CDR2 SVGAGI. The CDR3 sequence is 14 residues long. V gave up 6 bases and J gave up 6 bases; unmatched junction bases: 8. The CDR3, as DNA: TGTGCCAGCAGACCGGGACAGGGGTTCCGCGAGCAGTACTTC. Amino acid sequence: CASRPGQGFREQYF.

The chain links TRBV27 to TRBJ1-5, with D perhaps matching TRBD1 (5 bases). The CDR3 runs 13 residues. Germline values: CDR1 MNHEY, CDR2 SMNVEV (reference sequence). V lost 5 bases to trimming and J lost 6 bases, with 11 bases between them. The DNA of the CDR3 is TGTGCCAGCAGTCTAGACAGATTTCAGCCCCAGCATTTT. Translated: CASSLDRFQPQHF.

The chain has TRBV2 and TRBJ2-7; possibly TRBD1 for D (6 bases). Looked up from germline, CDR1 is SNHLY and CDR2 is FYNNEI. Deletions cut 7 bases from V and 6 bases from J, with 10 bases between. The CDR3 is 11 amino acids. The CDR3 coding sequence is TGTGCCAGCAAGGGGGTGCTCGAGCAGTACTTC. Translating it yields CASKGVLEQYF.

This chain uses TRBV15 with TRBJ2-5; 7 nucleotides line up with TRBD1. The germline V gene encodes CDR1 LNHNV and CDR2 YYDKDF (reference sequence). The CDR3 spans 16 residues. Trimming at V came to 3 bases and at J to 5 bases, leaving 12 bases not matched to a gene. The CDR3 reads CATSSTTGTEPETQYF. The DNA of the CDR3 is TGTGCCACCAGCAGTACTACCGGGACAGAGCCTGAGACCCAGTACTTC.

The chain couples TRBV6-4 to TRBJ1-2; D not resolved. The CDR3 runs to 13 residues. Germline loops: CDR1 MRHNA, CDR2 SNTAGT. Trimming stripped 2 bases from V and 4 bases from J, with 8 bases between. The CDR3 region is CASSDGTPYGYTF. The CDR3 DNA is TGTGCCAGCAGTGACGGCACCCCCTATGGCTACACCTTC.

The rearrangement uses TRBV7-2 and TRBJ1-4; D is ambiguous. The CDR3 sequence is 14 residues long. The V gene lost 5 bases and the J gene lost 2 bases, with 9 bases spanning the gap. Germline assignment: CDR1 SGHTA and CDR2 FQGNSA. DNA for the CDR3: TGTGCCAGCAGCGCTCAGTTTACTAATGAAAAACTGTTTTTT. Residues: CASSAQFTNEKLFF.

The chain joins TRBV10-3 to TRBJ1-1, with a possible D match to TRBD1 (6 bases). Germline lookup yields CDR1 ENHRY and CDR2 SYGVKD. The V end lost 4 bases, the J end lost 0 bases, and 6 bases lay between the germline ends. This CDR3 comprises 13 residues. CDR3 sequence: CAISGGLNTEAFF. CDR3 nucleotide sequence: TGTGCCATCAGTGGGGGGCTGAACACTGAAGCTTTCTTT.

The chain carries TRBV7-3 and TRBJ1-1; D is undetermined. CDR1 and CDR2 (germline): SGHTA, FQGTGA. Trimming pared 0 bases from V and 6 bases from J, leaving 8 bases between. The CDR3 extends over 13 amino acids. CDR3 loop: CASSLTGGSEAFF. The CDR3 DNA reads TGTGCCAGCAGCTTAACGGGCGGGTCTGAAGCTTTCTTT.

The chain uses TRBV21-1 and TRBJ1-5. TRBV21-1 is labeled a pseudogene. The CDR3 runs 16 residues. CDR3 region: CASSKRWRGITQPQHF. CDR3 nucleotide sequence: TGTGCCAGCAGCAAAAGGTGGAGAGGGATCACTCAGCCCCAGCATTTT.